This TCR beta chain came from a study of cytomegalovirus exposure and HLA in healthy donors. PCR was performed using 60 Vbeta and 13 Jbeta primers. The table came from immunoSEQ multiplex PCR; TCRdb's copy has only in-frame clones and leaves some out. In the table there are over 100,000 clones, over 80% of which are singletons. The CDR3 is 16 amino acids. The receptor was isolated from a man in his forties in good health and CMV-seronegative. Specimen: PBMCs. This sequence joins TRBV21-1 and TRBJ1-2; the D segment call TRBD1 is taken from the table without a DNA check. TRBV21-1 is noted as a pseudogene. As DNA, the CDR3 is TGTGCCAGCAGCTTACGGACAGGGGGCGAAATCTATGGCTACACCTTC. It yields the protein CASSLRTGGEIYGYTF.